Below are 6 T cell receptor beta chains sequenced from a single sample in a study of blood T cell repertoires in COVID-19. Sequenced by immunoSEQ multiplex PCR; TCRdb stores in-frame clones only, minus some. This table holds nearly 90,000 clones, roughly 88% found once. The sample taken for sequencing was peripheral blood. These receptor sequences come from a man aged 60 to 69 with acute or convalescent COVID-19.

V is TRBV5-1 and J is TRBJ2-7; D may be TRBD1 (5 bases). The CDR3 spans 15 residues. CDR1 is SGHRS and CDR2 is YFSETQ in the germline V gene. The V end lost 3 bases, the J end lost 2 bases, and 15 bases lay between the germline ends. The CDR3, as DNA: TGCGCCAGCAGCTGGGGCGCAACGAATACCTACGAGCAGTACTTC. Protein product: CASSWGATNTYEQYF.

The chain has TRBV19 and TRBJ2-7; unclear D gene. V lost 5 bases, J lost 0 bases, and 11 bases lay in between. The length of the CDR3 is 14 residues. CDR1 is LNHDA and CDR2 is SQIVND in the germline V gene (reference sequence). The CDR3 DNA sequence: TGTGCCAGTAGTGCCAGGCTCTCCTCCTACGAGCAGTACTTC. It encodes CASSARLSSYEQYF.

The chain uses TRBV9 and TRBJ2-2, with 9 bases fitting TRBD2. The ends lost 3 bases at V and 1 base at J; junction bases unmatched: 7. Germline V gives CDR1 SGDLS, CDR2 YYNGEE. This CDR3 region has 17 residues. The DNA for the CDR3 is TGTGCCAGCAGCGCCCTGGGCGGGAGGGTGAACACCGGGGAGCTGTTTTTT. Protein sequence: CASSALGGRVNTGELFF.

V usage is TRBV7-2 and J usage is TRBJ2-1; 8 positions match TRBD2. Germline V gives CDR1 SGHTA, CDR2 FQGNSA. V trimming: 5 bases; J trimming: 3 bases; junction bases outside the gene matches: 6. The CDR3 consists of 15 residues. Here the CDR3 DNA reads TGTGCCAGCAGCGAGAGTGCGGGGGGCTACAATGAGCAGTTCTTC. Its protein product is CASSESAGGYNEQFF.

The rearrangement joins TRBV3-1 (or the pseudogene TRBV3-2) to TRBJ1-1; 7 positions agree with TRBD1. CDR1 is LGHDT, CDR2 YNNKEL, per germline (reference sequence). The junction had 8 bases not matched to a gene; V was cut back by 3 bases and J by 1 base. CDR3 length: 16 amino acids. CDR3 protein: CASSHIRGQENTEAFF. CDR3 DNA sequence: TGTGCCAGCAGCCACATCCGCGGACAGGAGAACACTGAAGCTTTCTTT.

The chain joins TRBV7-9 to TRBJ1-4, with D tentatively TRBD1 (6 bases). Looked up from germline, CDR1 is SEHNR and CDR2 is FQNEAQ (reference sequence). Trimming removed 4 bases from V and 4 bases from J, with 10 bases in between. The CDR3 totals 14 residues. The CDR3: CASSSTGYNEKLFF. CDR3 coding DNA: TGTGCCAGCAGCTCGACAGGTTATAATGAAAAACTGTTTTTT.